This is a list of T cell receptor beta chains from one sample in a study of early T cells in non-severe SARS-CoV-2 infection. TCRdb independently ran MiXCR on the 5' RACE reads; one entry per CDR3 protein. There are around 40,000 distinct CDR3 sequences in the sample; 11% occur only once, and roughly 10% lies in the top ten. The specimen sequenced was whole blood. These receptors all stem from an adult who was a healthcare worker with PCR-confirmed SARS-CoV-2 infection or an uninfected control (not recorded which). Each CDR3 is given without its conserved first and last residue.

v_gene: TRBV7-2
j_gene: TRBJ1-1
CDR3aa: ASSLQGRTGANTEAF

v_gene: TRBV6-2/TRBV6-3
j_gene: TRBJ1-2
CDR3aa: ASSRGSDYGYT

v_gene: TRBV29-1
j_gene: TRBJ2-7
CDR3aa: SVPGAAYEQY

v_gene: TRBV5-6
j_gene: TRBJ1-1
CDR3aa: ASSLTAGIRTEAF

v_gene: TRBV11-2
j_gene: TRBJ1-1
CDR3aa: ASSSQGRGTEAF

v_gene: TRBV5-4
j_gene: TRBJ2-1
CDR3aa: ASSWGGRGDFNEQF

v_gene: TRBV29-1
j_gene: TRBJ1-3
CDR3aa: SATERNTIY

v_gene: TRBV11-1
j_gene: TRBJ2-3
CDR3aa: ASSSTGQPTDTQY

v_gene: TRBV7-3
j_gene: TRBJ2-4
CDR3aa: ASSPPGTPPPKNIQY

v_gene: TRBV10-3
j_gene: TRBJ2-7
CDR3aa: ATSTSGYEQY

v_gene: TRBV5-1
j_gene: TRBJ1-1
CDR3aa: ASSNLGNTEAF

v_gene: TRBV13
j_gene: TRBJ2-7
CDR3aa: ASSLGGQSR

v_gene: TRBV11-1
j_gene: TRBJ2-2
CDR3aa: ASSLGRTGELF

v_gene: TRBV23-1
j_gene: TRBJ2-4
CDR3aa: ASSQGGNIQY

v_gene: TRBV2
j_gene: TRBJ2-7
CDR3aa: ASGESSYEQY

v_gene: TRBV7-8
j_gene: TRBJ2-1
CDR3aa: ASGTSDEQF